The entry below gives a single T cell receptor beta chain sequence along with its context. Its antigen remains unidentified. No quality values exist for individual bases; no much larger clone is one base distant. The data derive from a study of shared clonotypes between healthy human individuals (dated by TCRdb to the early 2020s). General notes on the study: The cohort comprised a couple of women and three men aged 18 to 49 years. Between about 0.8 and 9 billion PBMCs per donor were obtained by leukapheresis. Blood TCR repertoires of five healthy adults were deeply sequenced to estimate repertoire size and the extent of clonotype sharing between individuals. Per donor, three plates each were used for CD4 naive and CD4 memory, two for CD8 naive, and one for CD8 memory. Libraries were prepared and TCR repertoires were sequenced by different laboratories using diverse techniques, in order to increase sequencing depth and limit assay-specific biases.

What the research found in general, with its limitations: Compared with non-shared clonotypes, the clonotypes found in all four sorted-subset donors had higher generation probabilities. Because the study included only a small number of donors, the genetic and exposure-history diversity represented was limited. Rarefaction of sorted-subset datasets indicated incomplete sequencing despite the large sequencing depth. When four donors were compared, the shared fraction of clonotypes was around 5% for naive CD4, around 4% for naive CD8, roughly 2.5% for memory CD4, and around 0.4% for memory CD8. Estimated clonotype richness was generally larger for naive than for memory subsets. Pairwise subsampling indicated that sequencing depth was expected to affect the degree of clonotype sharing among donors. Sampling was limited to blood, and TCR repertoires in tissue likely differ from TCR repertoires in blood.

Healthy HIV-negative adults with no recently reported acute infections or vaccinations were included as donors. Every donor was a Caucasian adult residing in Nashville, Tennessee, USA. CD4+ T cells were enriched through magnetic negative selection, after which naive cells were positively selected on CD45RA and the remaining negative fraction served as the memory subset. Blood was collected by leukapheresis, and PBMCs were isolated by Ficoll-Histopaque density gradient centrifugation and then cryopreserved in liquid nitrogen vapor phase. Purity and quantity of every magnetically sorted T cell population were checked by analytical flow cytometry. Genomic DNA was isolated from each sorted fraction and quantified by UV absorbance on a Nanodrop 2000c. TCR CDR3 regions were amplified from genomic DNA by multiplex PCR using the deep immunoSEQ assay. Genomic DNA extracted from each cell subset was distributed evenly over all wells of several immunoSEQ 96-well plates, and each plate served as one replicate. Each replicate PCR for sorted subsets received around 210 ng genomic DNA, equal to about 30,000 T cell genomes. Purified libraries were quantified with a Qubit 3.0 fluorometer, sized on a Bioanalyzer 2100, and re-quantified with the KAPA Library Quantification kit. A separate single-read 150-cycle Illumina NextSeq 550 flow cell was used to sequence each immunoSEQ 96-well plate. Under the source paper's analysis protocol: Because the immunoSEQ output included only junctional sequences and no quality scores, the filtering could not be the same as the filtering used for full-length reads. To assign V/J genes and CDR3, sequences were annotated against IMGT germline references using PyIR, a Python wrapper for IgBLAST v1.9. Reads were removed for weak V/J assignments (E-value above 1e-6), missing CDR3, stop codons, out-of-frame junctions, or ambiguous translated residues. A V3J clonotype was defined by an identical inferred V gene, J gene, and CDR3 amino acid sequence. Percentage overlap between repertoires was computed as shared unique clonotypes divided by the size of the smaller repertoire. Repertoire richness was assessed with RTK rarefaction, the Chao1 estimator, and Recon v2.1 estimates of unobserved clonotypes. For all TCRbeta clonotypes obtained by the gDNA method from a few donors, generation probabilities were computed with OLGA. In its TCRdb copy, this immuneACCESS table keeps in-frame sequences only and misses some clones. Where compared with another copy, unresolved V genes explain less than half of these, and the others have no known cause. From that table come the V and J calls and clone size; the DNA was used to work out D and trimming. This sample holds 950,000 to 1,300,000 clones; approximately 68% were observed only once. Together, the top ten hold about 1.5% of the sample.

The trim is 4 bases for V and 6 bases for J, with a gap of 9 bases between the germline ends. Inclusive of the bounding cysteine and phenylalanine, the CDR3 is 12 residues long. The DNA shown is the 36-base CDR3, in frame from base 1. For CDR1 and CDR2, the germline V gene (reference sequence) lists SGHNT and YYREEE. The chain couples TRBV5-4 to TRBJ2-3; too little of a D gene remains to name it. Sequencing was carried out using memory CD4+ T cells sorted from blood. Read against the paper, the sample's cell subset or site label means: CD45RA-negative fraction. The TCR was taken from a man aged 18 to 30 in good health. The CDR3 corresponds to CASSTEWDTQYF. The sequenced DNA is TGTGCCAGCAGCACAGAATGGGATACGCAGTATTTT.